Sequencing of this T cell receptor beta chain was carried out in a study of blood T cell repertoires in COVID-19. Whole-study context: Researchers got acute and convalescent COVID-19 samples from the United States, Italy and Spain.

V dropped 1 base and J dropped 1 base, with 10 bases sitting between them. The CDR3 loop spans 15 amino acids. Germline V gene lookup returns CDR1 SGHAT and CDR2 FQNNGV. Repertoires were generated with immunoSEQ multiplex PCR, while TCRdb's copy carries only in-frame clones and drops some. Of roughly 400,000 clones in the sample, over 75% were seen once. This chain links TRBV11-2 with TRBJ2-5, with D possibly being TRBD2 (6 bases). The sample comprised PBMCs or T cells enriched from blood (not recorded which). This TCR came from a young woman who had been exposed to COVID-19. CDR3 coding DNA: TGTGCCAGCAGCTTAGGGGTGACTAGCCAAGAGACCCAGTACTTC. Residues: CASSLGVTSQETQYF.